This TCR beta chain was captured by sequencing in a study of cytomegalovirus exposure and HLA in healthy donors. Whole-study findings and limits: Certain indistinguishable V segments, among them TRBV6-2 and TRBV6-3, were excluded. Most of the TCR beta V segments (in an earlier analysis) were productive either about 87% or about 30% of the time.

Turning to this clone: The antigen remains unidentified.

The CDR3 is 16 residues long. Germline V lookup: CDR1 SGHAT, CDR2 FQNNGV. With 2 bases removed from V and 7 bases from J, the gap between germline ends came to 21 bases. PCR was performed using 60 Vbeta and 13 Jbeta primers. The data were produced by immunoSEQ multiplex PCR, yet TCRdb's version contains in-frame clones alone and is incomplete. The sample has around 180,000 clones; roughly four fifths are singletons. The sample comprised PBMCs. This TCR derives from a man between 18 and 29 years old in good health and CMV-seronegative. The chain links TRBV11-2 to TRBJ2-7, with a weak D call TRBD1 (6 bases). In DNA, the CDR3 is TGTGCCAGCAGCTTATATGGCCCCTACAGGGTGGGAGAGCAGTACTTC. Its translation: CASSLYGPYRVGEQYF.